The 15 T cell receptor beta chains presented below share a single source sample, sequenced in a study. Amplification of TRBV12-4/TRBJ1-2 clonotypes used adaptor-ligated barcode primers. From the multiplex PCR reads, TCRdb called clonotypes with MiXCR, one entry per CDR3 protein. The table shows 2,500 or so distinct CDR3 sequences, with roughly 2.2% occurring only once. Cells sorted as Tregs were CD4+, CD25+ and CD127-/low. The material sequenced was tumor-infiltrating Tregs sorted from the breast tumor. The origin of the receptors is a female donor with breast cancer.

This clonotype is medium-sized within its sample. CDR3: CASRPDGYGYTF. The CDR3 DNA reads as TGTGCCAGCAGGCCTGACGGCTATGGCTACACCTTC. This sequence joins TRBV12-3 or TRBV12-4 and TRBJ1-2; D not certain. The CDR3 contains 12 residues. V lost 6 bases and J lost 4, with 9 bases in between.

In its sample, this clonotype ranks as medium-sized. The rearrangement joins TRBV12-3 or TRBV12-4 to TRBJ1-2, with TRBD1 as a possible D gene (5 bases). CDR3 length: 16 amino acids. With 3 bases removed from V and 0 bases from J, the gap between germline ends came to 14 bases. CDR3 amino acids: CASSLWRGHSNYGYTF. In DNA, the CDR3 is TGTGCCAGCAGTTTGTGGCGGGGCCACTCTAACTATGGCTACACCTTC.

By proportion, this clonotype is medium-sized. The rearrangement uses TRBV12-3 or TRBV12-4 and TRBJ1-2; perhaps TRBD1 as D (5 bases). Trimming removed 2 bases at V and 1 base at J, with 11 bases between. The CDR3 contains 15 residues. The CDR3 DNA follows: TGTGCCAGCAGTTTAAGGGACGGGGTTAACTATGGCTACACCTTC. Translated, it gives CASSLRDGVNYGYTF.

Relative to its sample, this clonotype is medium-sized. V is TRBV12-3 or TRBV12-4 and J is TRBJ1-2; no reliable D call. The V end was cut by 7 bases, the J end by 5 bases, with 14 bases between. The CDR3 runs 13 residues. For the CDR3, the DNA is TGTGCCAGCACCTCGGACGGACTGTATGGCTACACCTTC. This translates into CASTSDGLYGYTF.

This clonotype is categorized as medium-sized. The chain is built from TRBV12-3 or TRBV12-4 and TRBJ1-2; D is undetermined. The CDR3 has 14 amino acids. The germline V and J ends were trimmed by 2 bases and 4 bases, with 11 bases remaining between them. CDR3 DNA sequence: TGTGCCAGCAGTTTACCGGGCAGTTCCTATGGCTACACCTTC. Its translation: CASSLPGSSYGYTF.

By its share, this clonotype is medium-sized. The chain recombines TRBV12-3 or TRBV12-4 with TRBJ1-2, with 7 bases that match TRBD1. There are 15 residues in the CDR3. The trim removed 3 bases at V and 1 base at J, leaving 5 bases unmatched. The DNA of the CDR3 is TGTGCCAGCAGTTTTGGACAGGCCTTTAACTATGGCTACACCTTC. As protein: CASSFGQAFNYGYTF.

By proportion, this clonotype is medium-sized. The CDR3 spells CASSPRVIGGYTF. CDR3 nucleotide sequence: TGTGCCAGCAGTCCGAGGGTGATCGGAGGCTACACCTTC. V and J are TRBV12-3 or TRBV12-4 and TRBJ1-2; D gene uncertain. The CDR3 is made up of 13 amino acids. The V gene lost 5 bases and the J gene lost 8 bases, with 15 bases spanning the gap.

This clonotype was counted between two and nine times. With a much larger clone just one base away, this may be a read error. This chain uses TRBV12-3 or TRBV12-4 with TRBJ1-2; possible D gene TRBD1, 6 bases. The CDR3 is 14 amino acids. The V and J ends lost 4 bases and 10 bases respectively, with 19 bases between them. In DNA, the CDR3 is TGTGCCAGCAGTTATCAACAGGGAGGAAATGACTACACCTTC. Protein: CASSYQQGGNDYTF.

By its share, this clonotype is medium-sized. This chain links TRBV12-3 or TRBV12-4 with TRBJ1-2; a weak D match, TRBD1 (6 bases). V lost 10 bases to trimming and J lost 8 bases, with 14 bases between them. The CDR3 runs to 11 residues. The CDR3 coding sequence is TGTGCCACGAGACGACAGGCGGGCTACACCTTC. Encoded protein: CATRRQAGYTF.

This clonotype is judged medium-sized. The chain is built from TRBV12-3 or TRBV12-4 and TRBJ1-2, with 7 bases lining up with TRBD1. The CDR3 extends over 13 amino acids. J gave up 2 bases and V 4 bases, and 1 base lay outside the gene matches. In nucleotides, the CDR3 is TGTGCCAGCAGTTCGACAGGGAACTATGGCTACACCTTC. It encodes CASSSTGNYGYTF.

Judged by abundance, this clonotype is medium-sized (0.01 to 0.1%). The rearrangement links TRBV12-3 or TRBV12-4 to TRBJ1-2, with D maybe TRBD1 (5 bases). V lost 6 bases to trimming and J lost 5 bases, with 13 bases between them. The CDR3 sequence is 13 residues long. The DNA for the CDR3 is TGTGCCAGCAGGACCGGGACCGTTTATGGCTACACCTTC. It encodes CASRTGTVYGYTF.

This clonotype is classed as medium-sized (0.01 to 0.1%). V gene TRBV12-3 or TRBV12-4 combines with J gene TRBJ1-2, with D possibly TRBD1 on 5 matching bases. V was shortened by 0 bases and J by 0 bases, with 11 bases between the two germline ends. The CDR3 totals 16 residues. For the CDR3, the DNA is TGTGCCAGCAGTTTAGCAGGCGACAGCCCTAACTATGGCTACACCTTC. It encodes CASSLAGDSPNYGYTF.

By share of the sample, this clonotype is medium-sized. The chain employs TRBV12-3 or TRBV12-4 and TRBJ1-2, with D maybe TRBD1 (5 bases). The CDR3 loop spans 16 amino acids. With 1 base removed from V and 2 bases from J, the gap between germline ends came to 14 bases. CDR3 protein: CASSLVGSRANYGYTF. CDR3 nucleotide sequence: TGTGCCAGCAGTTTAGTTGGGAGCAGGGCAAACTATGGCTACACCTTC.

By sample fraction, this clonotype is medium-sized (0.01 to 0.1%). V usage is TRBV12-3 or TRBV12-4 and J usage is TRBJ1-2; tentative D call: TRBD1 (5 bases). V dropped 5 bases and J dropped 4 bases, with 11 bases sitting between them. This CDR3 has 13 residues. The CDR3 here is CASSLRVGYGYTF. The CDR3 DNA is TGTGCCAGCAGTCTCAGGGTCGGCTATGGCTACACCTTC.

This clonotype is categorized as medium-sized (0.01 to 0.1%). The V and J genes are TRBV12-3 or TRBV12-4 and TRBJ1-2; 10 bases fit TRBD1. CDR3 size: 15 residues. J was trimmed by 3 bases and V by 5 bases; bases with no gene match: 6. CDR3 sequence reads: CASSPRDRGDYGYTF. In nucleotides, the CDR3 is TGTGCCAGCAGTCCCCGGGACAGGGGCGACTATGGCTACACCTTC.